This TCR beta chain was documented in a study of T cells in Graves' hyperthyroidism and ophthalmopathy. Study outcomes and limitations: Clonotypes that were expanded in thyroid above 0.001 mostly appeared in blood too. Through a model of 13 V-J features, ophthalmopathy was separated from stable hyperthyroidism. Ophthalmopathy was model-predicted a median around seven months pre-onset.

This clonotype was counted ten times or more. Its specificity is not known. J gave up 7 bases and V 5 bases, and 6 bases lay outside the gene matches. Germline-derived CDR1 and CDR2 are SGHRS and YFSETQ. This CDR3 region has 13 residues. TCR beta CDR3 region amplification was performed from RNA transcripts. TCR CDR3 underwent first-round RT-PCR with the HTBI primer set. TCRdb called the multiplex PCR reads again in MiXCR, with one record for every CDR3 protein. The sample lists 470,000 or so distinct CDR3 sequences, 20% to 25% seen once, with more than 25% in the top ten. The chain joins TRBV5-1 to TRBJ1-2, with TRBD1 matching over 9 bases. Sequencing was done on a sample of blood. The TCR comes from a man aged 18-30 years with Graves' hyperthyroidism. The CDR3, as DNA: TGCGCCAGCAGTCAGGACAGGGGAGGTGGCTACACCTTC. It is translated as CASSQDRGGGYTF.